This TCR beta chain is from a study of control samples from healthy donors and cancer patients (dated by TCRdb to about 2020). For this clone: Its antigen specificity is not known. There are no base qualities to consult, and no much larger clone falls within one base.

Preparation of the library involved the immunoSEQ multiplex PCR assay. TCRdb took over this immuneACCESS table, retaining in-frame rearrangements with V and J assigned. Such tables are incomplete; in checked studies, under half of the missing clones stem from an unresolved V gene, and the remainder is unexplained. Counted in this sample were 110,000 or so clones; approximately 82% of them appeared once. The ten largest clonotypes hold about 7% of the sample. The CDR3 sequence holds 16 residues, the cysteine and phenylalanine included. Of all the DNA, just the CDR3 is kept, 48 bases in frame from base 1. The germline V gene (reference sequence) specifies LGHDT as CDR1 and YNNKEL as CDR2. For this chain, trimming is 3 bases at the V end and 0 bases at the J end, and the number of junction bases without a gene match is 5.

The specimen sequenced was blood. The chain joins TRBV3-1 (or the pseudogene TRBV3-2) to TRBJ1-3, with 7 bases in between that match TRBD1. The TCR originated in a man younger than 35 in good health. At the DNA level, the sequence is TGTGCCAGCAGCCAGAGACAGGGCTACTCTGGAAACACCATATATTTT. This translates into CASSQRQGYSGNTIYF.